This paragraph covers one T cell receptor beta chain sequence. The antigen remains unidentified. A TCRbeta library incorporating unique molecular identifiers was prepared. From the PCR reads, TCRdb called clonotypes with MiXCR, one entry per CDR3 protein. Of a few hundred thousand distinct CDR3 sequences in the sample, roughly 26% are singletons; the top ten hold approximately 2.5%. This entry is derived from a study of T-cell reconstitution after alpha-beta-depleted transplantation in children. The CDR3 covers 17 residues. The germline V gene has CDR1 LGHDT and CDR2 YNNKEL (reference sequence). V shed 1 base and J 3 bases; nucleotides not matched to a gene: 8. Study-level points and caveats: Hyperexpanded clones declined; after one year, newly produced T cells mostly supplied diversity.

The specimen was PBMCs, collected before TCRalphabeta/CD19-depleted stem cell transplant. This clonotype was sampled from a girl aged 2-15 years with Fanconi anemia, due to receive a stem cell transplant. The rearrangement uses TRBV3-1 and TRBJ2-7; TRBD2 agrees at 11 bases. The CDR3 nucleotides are TGTGCCAGCAGCCAAGGTACTAGCGGGAGATGGGACTACGAGCAGTACTTC. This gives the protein CASSQGTSGRWDYEQYF.